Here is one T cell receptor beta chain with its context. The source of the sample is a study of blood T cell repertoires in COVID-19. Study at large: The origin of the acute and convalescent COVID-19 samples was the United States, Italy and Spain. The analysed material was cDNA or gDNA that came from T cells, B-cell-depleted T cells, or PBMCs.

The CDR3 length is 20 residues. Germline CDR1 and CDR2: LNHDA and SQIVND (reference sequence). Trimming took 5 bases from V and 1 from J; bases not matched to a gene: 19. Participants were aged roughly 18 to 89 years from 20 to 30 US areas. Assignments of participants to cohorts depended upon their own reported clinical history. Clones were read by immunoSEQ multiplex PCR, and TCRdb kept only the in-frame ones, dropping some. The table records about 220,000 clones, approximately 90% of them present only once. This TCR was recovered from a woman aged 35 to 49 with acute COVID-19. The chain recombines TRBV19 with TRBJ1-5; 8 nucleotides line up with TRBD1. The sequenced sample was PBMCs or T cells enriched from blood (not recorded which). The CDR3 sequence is CASSPLSMTGVVGSNQPQHF. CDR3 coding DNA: TGTGCCAGTAGTCCCCTGAGTATGACAGGGGTGGTAGGAAGCAATCAGCCCCAGCATTTT. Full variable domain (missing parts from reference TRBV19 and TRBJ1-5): DGGITQSPKYLFRKEGQNVTLSCEQNLNHDAMYWYRQDPGQGLRLIYYSQIVNDFQKGDIAEGYSVSREKKESFPLTVTSAQKNPTAFYLCASSPLSMTGVVGSNQPQHFGDGTRLSIL.